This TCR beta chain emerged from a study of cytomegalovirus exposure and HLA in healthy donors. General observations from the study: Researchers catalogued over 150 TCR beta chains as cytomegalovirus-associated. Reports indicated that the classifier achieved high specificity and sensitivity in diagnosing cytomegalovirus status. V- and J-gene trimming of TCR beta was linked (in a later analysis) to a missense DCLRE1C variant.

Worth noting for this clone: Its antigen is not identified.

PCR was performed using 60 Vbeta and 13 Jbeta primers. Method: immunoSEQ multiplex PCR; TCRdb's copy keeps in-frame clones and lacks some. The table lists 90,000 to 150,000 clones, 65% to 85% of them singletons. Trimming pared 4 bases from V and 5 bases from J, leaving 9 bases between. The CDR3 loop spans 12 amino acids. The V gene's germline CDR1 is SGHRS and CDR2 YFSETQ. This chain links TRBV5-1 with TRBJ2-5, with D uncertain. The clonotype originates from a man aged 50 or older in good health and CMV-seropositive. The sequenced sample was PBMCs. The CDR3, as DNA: TGCGCCAGCAGCATGGGTCGGGAGACCCAGTACTTC. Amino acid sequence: CASSMGRETQYF.